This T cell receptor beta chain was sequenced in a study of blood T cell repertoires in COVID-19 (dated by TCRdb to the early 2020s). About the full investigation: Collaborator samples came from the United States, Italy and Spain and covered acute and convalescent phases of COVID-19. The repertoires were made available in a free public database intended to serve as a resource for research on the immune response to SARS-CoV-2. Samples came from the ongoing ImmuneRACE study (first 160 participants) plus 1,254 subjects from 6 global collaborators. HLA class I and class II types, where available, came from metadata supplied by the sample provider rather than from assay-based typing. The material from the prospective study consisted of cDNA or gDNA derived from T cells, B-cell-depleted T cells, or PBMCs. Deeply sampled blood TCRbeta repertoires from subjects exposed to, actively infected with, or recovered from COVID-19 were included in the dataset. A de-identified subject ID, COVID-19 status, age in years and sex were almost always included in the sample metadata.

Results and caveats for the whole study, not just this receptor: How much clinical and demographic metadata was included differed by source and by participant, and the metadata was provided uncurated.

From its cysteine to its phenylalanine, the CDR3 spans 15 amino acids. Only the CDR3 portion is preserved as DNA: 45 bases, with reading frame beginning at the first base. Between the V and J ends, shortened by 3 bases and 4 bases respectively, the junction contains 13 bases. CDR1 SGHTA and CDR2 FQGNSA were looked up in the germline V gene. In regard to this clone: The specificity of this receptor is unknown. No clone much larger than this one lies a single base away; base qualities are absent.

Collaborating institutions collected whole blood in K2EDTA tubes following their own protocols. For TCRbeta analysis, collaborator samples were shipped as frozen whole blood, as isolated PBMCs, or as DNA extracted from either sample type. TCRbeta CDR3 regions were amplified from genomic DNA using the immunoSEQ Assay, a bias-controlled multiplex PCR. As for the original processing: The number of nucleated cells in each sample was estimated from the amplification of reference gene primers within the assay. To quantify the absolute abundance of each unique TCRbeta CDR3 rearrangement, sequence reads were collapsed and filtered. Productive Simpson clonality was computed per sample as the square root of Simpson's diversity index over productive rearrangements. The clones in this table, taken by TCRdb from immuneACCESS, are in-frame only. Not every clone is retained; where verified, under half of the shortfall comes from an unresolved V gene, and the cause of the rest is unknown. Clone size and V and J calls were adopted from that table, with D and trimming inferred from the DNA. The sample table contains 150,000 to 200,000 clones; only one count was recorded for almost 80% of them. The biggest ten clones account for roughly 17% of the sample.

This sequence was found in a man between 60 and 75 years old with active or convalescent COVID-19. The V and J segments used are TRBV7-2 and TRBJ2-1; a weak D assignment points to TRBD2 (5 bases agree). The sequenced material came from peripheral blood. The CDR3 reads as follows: CASSLEASSYNEQFF. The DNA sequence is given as TGTGCCAGCAGCTTGGAGGCTAGCTCGTACAATGAGCAGTTCTTC.